Shown below are 24 T cell receptor beta chains from a single sample sequenced in a study of T cells in Graves' hyperthyroidism and ophthalmopathy. There were TCR beta CDR3 regions amplified from RNA transcripts. In the first-round RT-PCR of the TCR CDR3, the HTBI primer set was used. A single record per CDR3 protein comes from TCRdb applying MiXCR to the multiplex PCR reads. Altogether a few hundred thousand distinct CDR3 sequences are present, approximately 20% being singletons, with the ten largest covering around 43%. Sequenced: blood. Receptors were obtained from a middle-aged man with Graves' hyperthyroidism.

The chain joins TRBV20-1 to TRBJ1-5; D is possibly TRBD1 (6 bases). V lost 0 bases, J lost 6 bases, and 15 bases lay in between. Per the germline V gene, CDR1 is DFQATT and CDR2 is SNEGSKA (reference sequence). The CDR3 covers 15 residues. The CDR3 region has the DNA TGCAGTGCTAGAGATCGACGGGGGGCGCGTCAGCCCCAGCATTTT. This translates into CSARDRRGARQPQHF.

This chain connects TRBV20-1 to TRBJ2-1, with 12 bases aligning to TRBD2. V lost 0 bases and J lost 5; bases outside the gene matches: 5. The CDR3 length is 16 residues. CDR1 is DFQATT and CDR2 is SNEGSKA in the germline V gene (reference sequence). The DNA of the CDR3 is TGCAGTGCTAGAGATGTGCTAGCGGGGGGGAACAATGAGCAGTTCTTC. Translating gives CSARDVLAGGNNEQFF.

In this sample, this clonotype turned up many times. The J gene is TRBJ2-5, the V gene TRBV3-1; 8 bases agree with TRBD1. There are 14 residues in the CDR3. V was clipped by 6 bases and J by 4 bases; unmatched bases: 7. Germline values: CDR1 LGHDT, CDR2 YNNKEL (reference sequence). CDR3 sequence (DNA): TGTGCCAGCAGTCGTCCAGGGGGCGGAGAGACCCAGTACTTC. This encodes CASSRPGGGETQYF.

The sample holds many counts of this clonotype. This chain links TRBV20-1 with TRBJ2-1; 11 bases map to TRBD2. With 0 bases clipped from V and 1 base from J, the junction kept 2 bases outside the gene matches. The CDR3 consists of 16 residues. Germline V gene data show CDR1 as DFQATT and CDR2 as SNEGSKA (reference sequence). CDR3 loop: CSAREGTSGSYNEQFF. The CDR3 DNA sequence: TGCAGTGCTAGAGAAGGGACTAGCGGTTCCTACAATGAGCAGTTCTTC.

The CDR3 sequence is CASSPTYRGGEQFF. CDR3 DNA sequence: TGTGCCAGCAGCCCTACCTACAGGGGTGGTGAGCAGTTCTTC. The chain employs TRBV4-2 and TRBJ2-1, with 7 bases matching TRBD1. J gave up 9 bases and V 4 bases, and 9 bases lay outside the gene matches. The CDR3 runs to 14 residues. CDR1 is LGHNA and CDR2 is YNFKEQ in the germline V gene.

This clonotype was detected ten times or more. The chain combines TRBV5-1 with TRBJ1-2; 7 positions agree with TRBD1. There are 14 residues in the CDR3. The germline CDR1 and CDR2 sequences are SGHRS and YFSETQ. V gave up 1 base and J gave up 2 bases; unmatched junction bases: 2. The CDR3 DNA is TGCGCCAGCAGCTTGTTACAGGGGAACTATGGCTACACCTTC. Encoded protein: CASSLLQGNYGYTF.

In this sample, this clonotype turned up a few times. The rearrangement links TRBV19 to TRBJ1-1, with D possibly matching TRBD1 (5 bases). The germline CDR1 and CDR2 sequences are LNHDA and SQIVND (reference sequence). The length of the CDR3 is 14 residues. With 4 bases removed from V and 7 bases from J, the gap between germline ends came to 16 bases. The CDR3 loop is CASSTNPGLNEAFF. In DNA form, the CDR3 reads TGTGCCAGTAGTACGAACCCGGGACTGAATGAAGCTTTCTTT.

This clonotype occurred many times. The chain carries TRBV6-2 or TRBV6-3 and TRBJ1-1; D remains ambiguous. The CDR3 has 13 residues. Looked up from germline, CDR1 is MNHEY and CDR2 is SVGEGT. V lost 2 bases and J lost 0, with 4 bases in between. The CDR3 protein is CASSYLLNTEAFF. The CDR3 DNA reads TGTGCCAGCAGTTACCTTCTGAACACTGAAGCTTTCTTT.

Worth noting for this clonotype: Just one base apart from a much larger clone, this may be a read error. In DNA form, the CDR3 reads TGTGCCAGCAGCTTGGAATTGGGTGGAGACCAAGGGACCCAGTACTTC. As protein: CASSLELGGDQGTQYF. The rearrangement joins TRBV7-3 to TRBJ2-5, with no clear D. The CDR3 spans 16 residues. Germline V lookup: CDR1 SGHTA, CDR2 FQGTGA.

This clonotype was detected many times. The chain links TRBV28 to TRBJ2-1; the match to TRBD1 covers 7 bases. V lost 4 bases, J lost 4 bases, and 16 bases stayed unmatched. This CDR3 has 18 residues. Germline V gene lookup returns CDR1 MDHEN and CDR2 SYDVKM. CDR3 in DNA: TGTGCCAGCAGTTACGGACCTAACAGGGGTCCGGAATACAATGAGCAGTTCTTC. Translating it yields CASSYGPNRGPEYNEQFF.

This clonotype was recorded a few times. This chain connects TRBV27 to TRBJ1-2; tentatively, D is TRBD1 (5 bases). V dropped 6 bases and J dropped 6 bases, with 17 bases sitting between them. Germline CDR1 is MNHEY and CDR2 is SMNVEV (reference sequence). This CDR3 has 14 residues. The CDR3: CASSPWGRGNGYTF. CDR3 coding DNA: TGTGCCAGCAGCCCTTGGGGCCGGGGGAATGGCTACACCTTC.

There are many counts of this clonotype. The gene calls are TRBV18 and TRBJ2-5, with D tentatively TRBD2 (5 bases). The CDR3 length is 16 residues. The ends were cut back, 0 bases at V and 4 bases at J, with 15 bases in the middle. Germline CDR1 reads KGHSH; CDR2 reads LQKENI. CDR3 residues: CASSPPFSVTGETQYF. CDR3 coding DNA: TGTGCCAGCTCACCACCTTTTAGCGTGACGGGAGAGACCCAGTACTTC.

This clonotype showed up many times. The V call is TRBV2, the J call TRBJ2-3; 9 bases agree with TRBD2. The V segment lost 6 bases and the J segment 4 bases; nucleotides outside the gene matches: 8. Germline loops: CDR1 SNHLY, CDR2 FYNNEI. This CDR3 is built from 15 residues. CDR3 region: CASRKRLAAADTQYF. The CDR3 nucleotides read TGTGCCAGCAGGAAGAGACTAGCGGCTGCAGATACGCAGTATTTT.

This clonotype was counted at least ten times. The rearrangement links TRBV18 to TRBJ1-1; tentatively, D is TRBD1 (5 bases). The CDR3 is 16 amino acids. Germline assignment: CDR1 KGHSH and CDR2 LQKENI. V shed 3 bases and J shed 8 bases, with 22 bases lying between them. For the CDR3, the DNA is TGTGCCAGCTCACCGGGGCCCGGAAGGAGCAGTGGCGAAGCTTTCTTT. It specifies CASSPGPGRSSGEAFF.

At least ten counts were recorded for this clonotype. The V and J genes are TRBV28 and TRBJ1-5, with no clear D. Trimming took off 6 bases at V and 0 bases at J, with 9 bases between the two ends. The germline gives CDR1 MDHEN, CDR2 SYDVKM. The CDR3 is made up of 14 amino acids. The CDR3: CASSPELSNQPQHF. Here the CDR3 DNA reads TGTGCCAGCAGCCCCGAACTTAGCAATCAGCCCCAGCATTTT.

This clonotype was counted between two and nine times. The genes are TRBV19 and TRBJ2-1; 7 bases fit TRBD2. Germline CDR1 is LNHDA and CDR2 is SQIVND (reference sequence). There are 15 residues in the CDR3. The V segment lost 7 bases and the J segment 4 bases; nucleotides outside the gene matches: 10. The CDR3 reads CASTHGGGLYNEQFF. In DNA, the CDR3 is TGTGCCAGTACGCACGGCGGGGGATTATACAATGAGCAGTTCTTC.

This clonotype was recorded at least ten times. J is TRBJ2-1 and V is TRBV6-1; perhaps TRBD1 as D (6 bases). CDR1 is MNHNS and CDR2 is SASEGT in the germline V gene. Deletions cut 7 bases from V and 2 bases from J, with 15 bases between. This CDR3 spans 15 amino acids. Written as DNA, the CDR3 is TGTGCCAGCATAGGACAGCGAGCACCCTACAATGAGCAGTTCTTC. It is translated as CASIGQRAPYNEQFF.

V and J are TRBV12-3 or TRBV12-4 and TRBJ1-1, with TRBD1 matching 8 bases. CDR3 length: 12 amino acids. Trimming took 7 bases from V and 4 from J; bases not matched to a gene: 2. The CDR3 reads CASTGTGTEAFF. The CDR3 region has the DNA TGTGCCAGCACTGGGACAGGCACTGAAGCTTTCTTT.

The genes are TRBV29-1 and TRBJ2-4; D possibly corresponds to TRBD2 (6 bases). Looked up from germline, CDR1 is SQVTM and CDR2 is ANQGSEA. The CDR3 extends over 13 amino acids. Trimming removed 4 bases at V and 0 bases at J, with 7 bases between. CDR3 amino acids: CSVVGGAKNIQYF. CDR3 bases: TGCAGCGTTGTGGGGGGAGCCAAAAACATTCAGTACTTC.

A word on this clonotype: A much bigger clone sits one base away, suggesting this may be a read error. J is TRBJ2-7 and V is TRBV20-1, with D perhaps given as TRBD1 or TRBD2 (5 bases each). The CDR3 is 14 residues long. V was pared by 0 bases and J by 3 bases, with 12 bases between. The germline V gene has CDR1 DFQATT and CDR2 SNEGSKA (reference sequence). As DNA, the CDR3 is TGCAGTGCTAGAGATGACCGGGGCCGCTACGAGCAGTACTTC. This translates into CSARDDRGRYEQYF.

This clonotype was detected a few times. This may come from a read error, since a much larger clone is one base off. The rearrangement links TRBV7-9 to TRBJ2-7, with 10 bases matching TRBD1. The CDR3 sequence is 14 residues long. Trimming at V came to 3 bases and at J to 2 bases, leaving 1 base not matched to a gene. Germline CDR1 reads SEHNR; CDR2 reads FQNEAQ (reference sequence). The CDR3 DNA reads as TGTGCCAGCAGCTTCGGGACAGGGGCCTACGAGCAGTACTTC. Amino acids: CASSFGTGAYEQYF.

On this clonotype itself: One base away lies a much larger clone, so this may be a sequencing read error. The rearrangement uses TRBV20-1 and TRBJ2-1; 8 bases fit TRBD2. Germline CDR1 reads DFQATT; CDR2 reads SNEGSKA (reference sequence). The CDR3 extends over 13 amino acids. As DNA, the CDR3 is TGCAGTGCTAACGACGGGGGGGCCAATGAGCAGCTCTTC. This codes for CSANDGGANEQLF.

The V gene is TRBV28, the J gene TRBJ2-7; a possible D gene is TRBD2 (7 bases). This CDR3 is 16 amino acids long. Looked up from germline, CDR1 is MDHEN and CDR2 is SYDVKM. V lost 6 bases and J lost 2, with 20 bases in between. The CDR3 bases are TGTGCCAGCAGCACCCCGGGGGGCGTAAGCACCTACGAGCAGTACTTC. This translates into CASSTPGGVSTYEQYF.

This clonotype was counted ten times or more. V gene TRBV7-9 combines with J gene TRBJ2-7, with D perhaps matching TRBD1 (6 bases). The CDR3 runs 14 residues. The germline V gene encodes CDR1 SEHNR and CDR2 FQNEAQ (reference sequence). The ends were cut back, 5 bases at V and 0 bases at J, with 11 bases in the middle. CDR3 nucleotide sequence: TGTGCCAGCAGCGGCAGGGGAATCTCCTACGAGCAGTACTTC. Encoded protein: CASSGRGISYEQYF.